This T cell receptor (beta chain) was captured by sequencing in a study of cytomegalovirus exposure and HLA in healthy donors. The PCR employed 60 Vbeta primers together with 13 Jbeta primers. Original data processing: A later analysis tallied 87 million or so unique TCR beta chains, around 12 million of them shared. Produced via immunoSEQ multiplex PCR; TCRdb's table is partial and in-frame only. Clone size and the V and J calls come from that table; the DNA yielded D and trimming. The sample has about 120,000 clones; about 80% are singletons. Study-level findings and limits: A missense variant in DCLRE1C was later tied to TCR beta V- and J-gene trimming.

This CDR3 region has 15 residues. The V segment lost 0 bases and the J segment 7 bases; nucleotides outside the gene matches: 6. In germline, CDR1 is LNHDA, CDR2 SQIVND (reference sequence). This clone occurred once. The antigen is not known. The TCR sequence derives from a man aged 55 to 70 in good health and CMV-seropositive. The chain has TRBV19 and TRBJ1-5, with TRBD1 matching over 7 bases. Material: PBMCs. CDR3 sequence reads: CASSIDKQGRQPQHF. DNA of the CDR3: TGTGCCAGTAGTATAGACAAACAGGGGCGCCAGCCCCAGCATTTT.